A selection of T cell receptor beta chains follows, all from one sample in a study of cytomegalovirus exposure and HLA in healthy donors. The method was immunoSEQ multiplex PCR; TCRdb's version includes in-frame clones alone and lacks a portion of them. The repertoire includes 150,000 to 200,000 clones, approximately 82% of them detected once, and under 2.5% sits in the top ten. Input material: PBMCs. Receptors originate from a woman aged 25 to 39 in good health and CMV-seronegative. The CDR3 runs from the conserved cysteine through the conserved F or W. A D gene is named only where the DNA matches it firmly. For some rows the clone size is stated as once, few or many, or as a class when expanded; others skip it.

clone_size	j_call	v_call	d_call	cdr3_aa	cdr3_nt
.	TRBJ1-2	TRBV15	.	CATSRVAGIYGYTF	TGTGCCACCAGCAGAGTTGCAGGTATCTATGGCTACACCTTC
.	TRBJ1-1	TRBV28	.	CASSPSWNTEAFF	TGTGCCAGCAGTCCCAGTTGGAACACTGAAGCTTTCTTT
.	TRBJ2-2	TRBV5-4	.	CASSLAWRGPRELFF	TGTGCCAGCAGCTTGGCCTGGCGGGGGCCTAGGGAGCTGTTTTTT
.	TRBJ2-1	TRBV5-1	TRBD2	CASSLVLAGSGDNEQFF	TGCGCCAGCAGCTTGGTCTTAGCGGGAAGTGGGGACAATGAGCAGTTCTTC
.	TRBJ2-6	TRBV27	.	CASTRSSGANVLTF	TGTGCCAGCACTAGGAGTTCTGGGGCCAACGTCCTGACTTTC
.	TRBJ2-4	TRBV7-9	.	CASSSLGGNIQYF	TGTGCCAGCAGCTCCTTAGGGGGAAACATTCAGTACTTC
.	TRBJ2-7	TRBV15	TRBD1	CATSRDRGPYEQYF	TGTGCCACCAGCAGAGATAGGGGGCCCTACGAGCAGTACTTC
.	TRBJ2-7	TRBV11-2	TRBD2	CASSLPLAGLYEQYF	TGTGCCAGCAGCTTACCCCTAGCGGGACTCTACGAGCAGTACTTC
.	TRBJ2-7	TRBV28	.	CASGHRLTYEQYF	TGTGCCAGCGGGCACAGGTTAACCTACGAGCAGTACTTC
.	TRBJ2-1	TRBV9	.	CASSVAGNNEQFF	TGTGCCAGCAGCGTAGCGGGAAACAATGAGCAGTTCTTC
few	TRBJ1-2	TRBV6-1	TRBD1	CASTSDRVDGYTF	TGTGCCAGCACTAGCGACAGGGTCGATGGCTACACCTTC
.	TRBJ1-1	TRBV7-2	.	CASSLAVTGSEAFF	TGTGCCAGCAGCTTGGCCGTTACGGGTTCTGAAGCTTTCTTT
few	TRBJ1-5	TRBV27	TRBD1	CASSLPKEDRGNQPQHF	TGTGCCAGCAGTTTGCCGAAAGAAGACAGGGGCAATCAGCCCCAGCATTTT
.	TRBJ2-3	TRBV4-3	TRBD1	CASSQDPGTGWNTDTQYF	TGCGCCAGCAGCCAAGATCCTGGGACAGGGTGGAACACAGATACGCAGTATTTT
.	TRBJ2-7	TRBV19	.	CASSLSASVEQYF	TGTGCCAGTAGTCTTTCGGCCAGCGTGGAGCAGTACTTC
.	TRBJ2-7	TRBV10-3	.	CAIQTGQEYEQYF	TGTGCCATCCAGACAGGACAAGAGTACGAGCAGTACTTC
few	TRBJ1-5	TRBV27	.	CASSLGVQGPQHF	TGTGCCAGCAGTTTAGGGGTACAGGGACCCCAGCATTTT
.	TRBJ2-5	TRBV27	TRBD1	CASSTLGTVSEETQYF	TGTGCCAGCAGCACCCTTGGGACAGTTTCTGAAGAGACCCAGTACTTC
many	TRBJ1-1	TRBV13	.	CASSSDRNTEAFF	TGTGCCAGCAGCTCCGACAGGAACACTGAAGCTTTCTTT
.	TRBJ2-3	TRBV5-6	TRBD1	CASSLYGQEHTDTQYF	TGTGCCAGCAGCTTGTATGGACAGGAGCACACAGATACGCAGTATTTT
.	TRBJ2-7	TRBV7-2	.	CASSLGPEQYF	TGTGCCAGCAGCTTAGGGCCGGAGCAGTACTTC
.	TRBJ2-5	TRBV6-1	TRBD2	CASMRGGSEETQYF	TGTGCCAGCATGCGGGGGGGGTCGGAAGAGACCCAGTACTTC
once	TRBJ2-7	TRBV6-5	TRBD1	CASSYGTGAYEQYF	TGTGCCAGCAGTTACGGGACAGGGGCCTACGAGCAGTACTTC
few	TRBJ2-6	TRBV5-1	.	CASSLTTGHLSGANGLTF	TGCGCCAGCAGCTTGACTACGGGACACCTCTCTGGGGCCAACGGCCTGACTTTC
.	TRBJ2-5	TRBV4-1	TRBD2	CASSQESGRARETQYF	TGCGCCAGCAGCCAGGAAAGCGGGAGGGCCCGAGAGACCCAGTACTTC
.	TRBJ2-5	TRBV4-1	TRBD2	CASSSGSGRALETQYF	TGCGCCAGCAGCTCGGGTAGCGGGAGGGCCTTGGAGACCCAGTACTTC
.	TRBJ1-4	TRBV9	.	CASSVVPALGGEKLFF	TGTGCCAGCAGCGTAGTTCCAGCGCTGGGGGGTGAAAAACTGTTTTTT
.	TRBJ1-1	TRBV18	.	CASSPGANMNTEAFF	TGTGCCAGCTCACCAGGGGCGAACATGAACACTGAAGCTTTCTTT
.	TRBJ2-5	TRBV28	TRBD1	CASRPQGKETQYF	TGTGCCAGCAGGCCACAGGGGAAAGAGACCCAGTACTTC
.	TRBJ2-3	TRBV7-9	TRBD1	CAKVSGGDGVTWGDTQYF	TGTGCCAAGGTATCAGGGGGCGACGGGGTAACCTGGGGAGATACGCAGTATTTT
.	TRBJ2-7	TRBV5-1	.	CASSLLARGYEQYF	TGCGCCAGCAGCTTGCTGGCCAGGGGCTACGAGCAGTACTTC
.	TRBJ2-5	TRBV6-5	.	CASSLSETQYF	TGTGCCAGCAGCCTATCGGAGACCCAGTACTTC
.	TRBJ2-5	TRBV5-1	TRBD2	CASSYGTSVQETQYF	TGCGCCAGCAGCTATGGGACTAGCGTGCAAGAGACCCAGTACTTC
.	TRBJ2-3	TRBV5-1	TRBD1	CASSLYGQGAGDTQYF	TGCGCCAGCAGCTTGTATGGACAGGGGGCGGGAGATACGCAGTATTTT
.	TRBJ2-1	TRBV7-2	TRBD2	CASSSIAGEEQFF	TGTGCCAGCAGCTCCATAGCGGGAGAAGAGCAGTTCTTC
.	TRBJ2-7	TRBV16	.	CASSQSNDLTYEQYF	TGTGCCAGCAGCCAATCGAATGATCTAACCTACGAGCAGTACTTC
.	TRBJ1-1	TRBV12-2	.	CASRLPGPIRDRGPPTNTEAFF	TGTGCAAGTCGCTTACCCGGTCCCATCCGAGACAGGGGGCCTCCTACGAACACTGAAGCTTTCTTT
.	TRBJ2-7	TRBV6-5	.	CASRGGREQYF	TGTGCCAGCAGGGGGGGTCGCGAGCAGTACTTC
.	TRBJ1-5	TRBV2	.	CASSGAGSNQPQHF	TGTGCCAGCAGTGGGGCAGGGAGCAATCAGCCCCAGCATTTT
.	TRBJ2-7	TRBV21-1	.	CASSFNSTSGGYKGGYEQYF	TGTGCCAGCAGCTTCAATTCTACTAGCGGGGGTTACAAAGGAGGATACGAGCAGTACTTC
.	TRBJ2-2	TRBV19	TRBD1	CASSGTVHTGELFF	TGTGCCAGTAGTGGGACAGTCCACACCGGGGAGCTGTTTTTT
few	TRBJ2-3	TRBV9	.	CASSVGPSTDTQYF	TGTGCCAGCAGCGTAGGGCCCAGCACAGATACGCAGTATTTT
.	TRBJ2-7	TRBV9	TRBD1	CASSEQGQGANKQYF	TGTGCCAGCAGCGAACAGGGACAGGGGGCTAATAAGCAGTACTTC